Here is one TCR beta chain with its context. No antigen is known for it. The V gene lost 0 bases and the J gene lost 5 bases, with 17 bases spanning the gap. The CDR3 is made up of 17 amino acids. Germline CDR1 and CDR2: LGHNA and YSLEER. The data were taken from a study of cytotoxic CD8 clonotypes in ibrutinib-treated CLL. Study-level background: Enrolment comprised roughly 11 relapsed/refractory and over 14 treatment-naive patients; about 18 were IGHV unmutated. Partial responses totalled roughly 24 and complete responses 2; after median roughly 70 months, roughly 14 remained remitted and about twelve progressed.

Clones were read by immunoSEQ multiplex PCR, and TCRdb kept only the in-frame ones, dropping some. The sample includes approximately 30,000 clones, 57% of them seen just once. Regarding the study as a whole: In comparison with age-matched healthy donors, baseline clonality was higher and tracked circulating CD8+ T-cell counts.

The source of this sequence is a human donor with chronic lymphocytic leukemia. The starting material was PBMCs, obtained before ibrutinib treatment. This chain uses TRBV4-3 with TRBJ2-1; perhaps TRBD2 as D (6 bases). As DNA, the CDR3 is TGCGCCAGCAGCCAAGATACGGCGGGAAGTCCTAACAATGAGCAGTTCTTC. Translating it yields CASSQDTAGSPNNEQFF.